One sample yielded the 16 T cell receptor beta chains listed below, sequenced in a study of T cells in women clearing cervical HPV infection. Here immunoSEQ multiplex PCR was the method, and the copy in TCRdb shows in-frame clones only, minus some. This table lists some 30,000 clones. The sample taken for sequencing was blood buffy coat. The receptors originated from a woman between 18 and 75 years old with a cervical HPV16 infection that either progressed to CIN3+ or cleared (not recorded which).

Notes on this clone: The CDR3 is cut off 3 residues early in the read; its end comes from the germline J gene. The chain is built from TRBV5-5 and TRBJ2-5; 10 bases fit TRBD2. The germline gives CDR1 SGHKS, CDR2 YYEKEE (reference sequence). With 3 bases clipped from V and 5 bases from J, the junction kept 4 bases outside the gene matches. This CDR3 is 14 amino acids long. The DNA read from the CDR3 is TGTGCCAGCAGCTGGGGACTAGCGCAGGAGACC. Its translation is CASSWGLAQET. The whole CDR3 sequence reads CASSWGLAQETQYF. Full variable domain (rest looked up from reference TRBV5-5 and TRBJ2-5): DAGVTQSPTHLIKTRGQQVTLRCSPISGHKSVSWYQQVLGQGPQFIFQYYEKEERGRGNFPDRFSARQFPNYSSELNVNALLLGDSALYLCASSWGLAQETQYFGPGTRLLVL.

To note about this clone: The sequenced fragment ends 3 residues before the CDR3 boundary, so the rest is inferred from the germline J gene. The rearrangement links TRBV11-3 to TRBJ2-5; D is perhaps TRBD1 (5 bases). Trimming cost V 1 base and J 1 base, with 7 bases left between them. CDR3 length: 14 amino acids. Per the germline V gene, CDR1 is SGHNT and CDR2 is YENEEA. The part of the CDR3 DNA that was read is TGTGCCAGCAGCTTAGGAGACAGCCAAGAGACC. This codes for CASSLGDSQET. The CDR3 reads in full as CASSLGDSQETQYF.

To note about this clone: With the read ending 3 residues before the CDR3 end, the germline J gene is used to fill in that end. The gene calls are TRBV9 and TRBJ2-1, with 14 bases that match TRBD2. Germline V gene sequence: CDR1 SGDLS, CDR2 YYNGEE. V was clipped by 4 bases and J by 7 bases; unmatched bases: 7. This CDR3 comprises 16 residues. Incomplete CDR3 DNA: TGTGCCAGCAGCCGTGGACTAGCGGGAGGTGAAAATGAG. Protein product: CASSRGLAGGENE. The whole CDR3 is CASSRGLAGGENEQFF.

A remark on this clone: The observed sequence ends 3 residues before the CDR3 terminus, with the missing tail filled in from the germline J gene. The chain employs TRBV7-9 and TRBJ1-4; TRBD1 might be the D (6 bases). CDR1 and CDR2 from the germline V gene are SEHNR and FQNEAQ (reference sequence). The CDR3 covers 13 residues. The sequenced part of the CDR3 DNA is TGTGCCAGTCATCGGACAGCCAATTCACCA. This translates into CASHRTANSP. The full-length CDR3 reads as CASHRTANSPLFF.

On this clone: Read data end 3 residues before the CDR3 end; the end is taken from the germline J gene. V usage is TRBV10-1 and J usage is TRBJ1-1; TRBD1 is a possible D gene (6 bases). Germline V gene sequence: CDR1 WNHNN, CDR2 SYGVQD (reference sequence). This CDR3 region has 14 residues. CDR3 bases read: TGCGCCAGCAGTGAGTCGCTCAGGGGCGCGGAA. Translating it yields CASSESLRGAE. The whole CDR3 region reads CASSESLRGAEAFF.

CDR3 DNA (partial): TGTGCCAGCAGCATCTATGAGGGGGGGGATACG. Protein: CASSIYEGGDT. The complete CDR3 reads CASSIYEGGDTQYF. J is TRBJ2-3 and V is TRBV28; TRBD2 might be the D (7 bases). The read ends 3 residues early relative to the CDR3; the germline J gene fills the gap. Germline V gene sequence: CDR1 MDHEN, CDR2 SYDVKM. V was pared by 6 bases and J by 6 bases, with 16 bases between. The CDR3 contains 14 residues.

CDR3 DNA, as far as it was read: TGTGCCAGCTCACCACCTTCGGGACAGGGGAACACTGAA. Translating it yields CASSPPSGQGNTE. The whole CDR3 sequence reads CASSPPSGQGNTEAFF. The chain carries TRBV18 and TRBJ1-1, with TRBD1 matching 9 bases. Read sequence stops 3 residues before the CDR3 end, and the germline J gene provides the missing end. The J segment lost 1 base and the V segment lost 0 bases, leaving 3 bases of the junction unmatched. This CDR3 is 16 amino acids long. Germline V CDR1 and CDR2: KGHSH, LQKENI.

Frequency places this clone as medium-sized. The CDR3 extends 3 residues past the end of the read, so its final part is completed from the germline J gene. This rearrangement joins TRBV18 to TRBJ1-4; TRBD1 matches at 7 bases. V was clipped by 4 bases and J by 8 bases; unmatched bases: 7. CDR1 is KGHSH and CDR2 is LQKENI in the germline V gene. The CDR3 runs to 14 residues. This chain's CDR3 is CASSLTGVGEKLFF. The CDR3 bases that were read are TGTGCCAGCTCACTCACAGGGGTTGGGGAAAAA.

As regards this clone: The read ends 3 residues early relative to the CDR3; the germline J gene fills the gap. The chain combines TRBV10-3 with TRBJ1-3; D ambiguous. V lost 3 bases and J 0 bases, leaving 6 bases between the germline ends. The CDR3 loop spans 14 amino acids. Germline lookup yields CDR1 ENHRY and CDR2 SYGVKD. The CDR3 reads CAISDVVSGNTIYF. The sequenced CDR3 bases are TGTGCCATCAGTGATGTCGTCTCTGGAAACACC.

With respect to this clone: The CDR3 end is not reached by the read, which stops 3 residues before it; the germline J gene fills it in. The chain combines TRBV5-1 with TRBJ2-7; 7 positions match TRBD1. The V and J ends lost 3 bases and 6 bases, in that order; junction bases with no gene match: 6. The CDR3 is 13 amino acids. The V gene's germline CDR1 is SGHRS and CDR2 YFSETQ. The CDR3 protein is CASSSRQGGEQYF. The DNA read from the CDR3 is TGCGCCAGCAGCTCACGACAGGGCGGCGAG.

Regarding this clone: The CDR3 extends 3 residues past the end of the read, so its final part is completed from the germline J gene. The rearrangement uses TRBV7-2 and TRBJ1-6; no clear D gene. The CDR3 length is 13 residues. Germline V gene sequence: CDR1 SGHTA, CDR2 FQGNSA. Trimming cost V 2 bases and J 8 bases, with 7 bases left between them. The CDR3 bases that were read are TGTGCCAGCAGCTTATACACCGATTCACCC. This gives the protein CASSLYTDSP. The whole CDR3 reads CASSLYTDSPLHF.

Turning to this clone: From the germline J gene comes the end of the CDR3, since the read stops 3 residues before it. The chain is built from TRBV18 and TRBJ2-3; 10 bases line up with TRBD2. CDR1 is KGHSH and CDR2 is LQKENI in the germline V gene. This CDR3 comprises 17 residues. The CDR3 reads CASSPGTSAFYQETQYF. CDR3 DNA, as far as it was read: TGTGCCAGCTCTCCCGGGACTAGCGCCTTTTATCAAGAGACG. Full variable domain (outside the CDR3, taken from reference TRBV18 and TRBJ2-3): NAGVMQNPRHLVRRRGQEARLRCSPMKGHSHVYWYRQLPEEGLKFMVYLQKENIIDESGMPKERFSAEFPKEGPSILRIQQVVRGDSAAYFCASSPGTSAFYQETQYFGPGTRLTVL.

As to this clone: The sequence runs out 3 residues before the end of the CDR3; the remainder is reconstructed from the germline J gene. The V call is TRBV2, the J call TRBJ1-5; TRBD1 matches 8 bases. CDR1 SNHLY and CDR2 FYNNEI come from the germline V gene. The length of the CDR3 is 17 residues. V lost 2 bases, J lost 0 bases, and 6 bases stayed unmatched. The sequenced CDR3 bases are TGTGCCAGCAGTGAACGCAGGGGGCTGTATAGCAATCAGCCC. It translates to CASSERRGLYSNQP. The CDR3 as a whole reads CASSERRGLYSNQPQHF.

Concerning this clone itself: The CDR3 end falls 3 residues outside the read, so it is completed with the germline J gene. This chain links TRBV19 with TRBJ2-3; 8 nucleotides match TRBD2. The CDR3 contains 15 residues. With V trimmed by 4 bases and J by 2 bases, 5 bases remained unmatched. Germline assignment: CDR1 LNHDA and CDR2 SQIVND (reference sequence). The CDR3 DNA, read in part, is TGTGCCAGTAGTAAGGTAGCGGGGACCACAGATACG. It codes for CASSKVAGTTDT. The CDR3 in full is CASSKVAGTTDTQYF.

The covered CDR3 bases are TGTGCCAGCAGTCCTATAGACAGCCAAGAGACC. Its protein is CASSPIDSQET. The CDR3 in its entirety is CASSPIDSQETQYF. The rearrangement links TRBV6-2 or TRBV6-3 to TRBJ2-5, with D possibly TRBD1 on 5 matching bases. The read finishes 3 residues shy of the CDR3 end, and the germline J gene is used to complete it. Germline V gene data show CDR1 as MNHEY and CDR2 as SVGEGT. Trimming shortened V by 5 bases and J by 1 base, and 11 bases separated the two germline ends. This CDR3 is built from 14 residues.

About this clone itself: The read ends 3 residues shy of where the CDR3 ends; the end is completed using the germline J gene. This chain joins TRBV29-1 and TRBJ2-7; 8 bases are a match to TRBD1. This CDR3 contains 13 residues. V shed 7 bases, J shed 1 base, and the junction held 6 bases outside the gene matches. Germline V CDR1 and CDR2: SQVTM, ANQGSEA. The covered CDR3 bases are TGCAGCGCAGGGGGCGCCGCATCCTACGAG. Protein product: CSAGGAASYE. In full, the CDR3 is CSAGGAASYEQYF.